This TCR beta chain is drawn from a study of identical twins. Findings and caveats of the study: An excess of low generation probability was shown by twin-shared out-of-frame alpha sequences. The study based its conclusions on cross-sectional statistical analysis and did not follow the same donors. Cord blood beta clonotypes that were abundant carried fewer insertions, and memory repertoires showed no such trend.

In the case of this clonotype: The antigen is undetermined.

V was trimmed by 1 base and J by 0 bases, leaving 7 bases between them. In germline, CDR1 is SGHRS, CDR2 YFSETQ. The CDR3 contains 15 residues. Using its own MiXCR run on the 5' RACE reads, TCRdb lists one record per CDR3 protein. In the table there are about 570,000 distinct CDR3 sequences, 9.5% to 10% of which are singletons. This same sample was also part of a study on yellow fever vaccine responses in identical twins. In that study: Twins' vaccine T cell response reportedly seemed partly convergent, partly personalized.

The receptor comes from a woman younger than 30 in good health. Sequencing was done on a sample of PBMCs. The V and J genes are TRBV5-1 and TRBJ2-2; D gene unclear. In nucleotides, the CDR3 is TGCGCCAGCAGCTTGTACTTCGCGAACACCGGGGAGCTGTTTTTT. Amino acids: CASSLYFANTGELFF.